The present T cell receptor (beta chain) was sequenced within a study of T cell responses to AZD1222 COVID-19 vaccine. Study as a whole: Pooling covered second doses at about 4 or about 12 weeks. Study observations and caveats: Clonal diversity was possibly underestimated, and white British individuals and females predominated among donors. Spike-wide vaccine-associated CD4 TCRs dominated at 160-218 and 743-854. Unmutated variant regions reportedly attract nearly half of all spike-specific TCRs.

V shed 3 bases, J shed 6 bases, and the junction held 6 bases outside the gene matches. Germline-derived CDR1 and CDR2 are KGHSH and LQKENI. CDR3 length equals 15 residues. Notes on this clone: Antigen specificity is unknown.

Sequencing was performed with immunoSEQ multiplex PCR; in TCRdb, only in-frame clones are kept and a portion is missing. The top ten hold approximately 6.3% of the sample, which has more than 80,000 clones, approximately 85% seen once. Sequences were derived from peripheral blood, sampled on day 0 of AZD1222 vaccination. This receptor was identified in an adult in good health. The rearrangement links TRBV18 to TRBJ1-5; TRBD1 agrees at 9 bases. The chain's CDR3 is CASSPLQGAGQPQHF. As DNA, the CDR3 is TGTGCCAGCTCACCTTTACAGGGGGCAGGTCAGCCCCAGCATTTT.